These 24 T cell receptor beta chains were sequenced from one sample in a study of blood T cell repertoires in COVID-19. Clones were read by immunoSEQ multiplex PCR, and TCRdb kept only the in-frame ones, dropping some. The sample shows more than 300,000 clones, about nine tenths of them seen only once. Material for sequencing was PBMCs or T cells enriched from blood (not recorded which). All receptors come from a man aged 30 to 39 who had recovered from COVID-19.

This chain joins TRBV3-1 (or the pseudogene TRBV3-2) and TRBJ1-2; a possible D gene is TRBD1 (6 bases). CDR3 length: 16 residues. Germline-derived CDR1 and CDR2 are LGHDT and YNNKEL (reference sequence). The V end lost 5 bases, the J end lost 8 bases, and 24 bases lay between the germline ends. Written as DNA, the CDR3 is TGTGCCAGCAGCATTGACCGGGACACCACCTTCGGAGGCTACACCTTC. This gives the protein CASSIDRDTTFGGYTF.

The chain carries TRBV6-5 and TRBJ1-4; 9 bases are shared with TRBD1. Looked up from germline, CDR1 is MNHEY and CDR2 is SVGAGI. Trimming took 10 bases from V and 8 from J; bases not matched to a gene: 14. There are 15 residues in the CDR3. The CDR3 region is CATSLMGQGVEKLFF. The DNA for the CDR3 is TGTGCCACCTCACTTATGGGACAGGGCGTCGAAAAACTGTTTTTT.

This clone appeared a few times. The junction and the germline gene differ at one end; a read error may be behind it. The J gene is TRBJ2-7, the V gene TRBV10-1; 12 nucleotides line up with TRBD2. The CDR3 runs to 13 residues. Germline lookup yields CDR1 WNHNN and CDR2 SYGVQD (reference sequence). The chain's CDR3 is CASSPGLAGILAF. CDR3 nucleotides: TGCGCCAGCAGCCCGGGACTAGCGGGTATCCTTGCCTTC.

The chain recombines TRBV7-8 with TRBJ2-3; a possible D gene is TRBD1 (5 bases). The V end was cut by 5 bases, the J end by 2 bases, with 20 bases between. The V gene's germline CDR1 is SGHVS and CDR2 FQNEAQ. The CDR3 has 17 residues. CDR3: CASSNPLRRGTTDTQYF. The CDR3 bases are TGTGCCAGCAGCAACCCTCTCCGAAGGGGTACCACAGATACGCAGTATTTT.

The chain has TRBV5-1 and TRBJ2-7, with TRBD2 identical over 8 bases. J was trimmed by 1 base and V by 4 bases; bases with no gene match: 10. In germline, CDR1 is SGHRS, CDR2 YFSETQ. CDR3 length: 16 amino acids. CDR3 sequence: CASSPGSSGSSYEQYF. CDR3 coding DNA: TGCGCCAGCAGCCCGGGATCTAGCGGGTCTTCCTACGAGCAGTACTTC. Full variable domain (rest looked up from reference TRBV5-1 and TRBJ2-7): KAGVTQTPRYLIKTRGQQVTLSCSPISGHRSVSWYQQTPGQGLQFLFEYFSETQRNKGNFPGRFSGRQFSNSRSEMNVSTLELGDSALYLCASSPGSSGSSYEQYFGPGTRLTVT.

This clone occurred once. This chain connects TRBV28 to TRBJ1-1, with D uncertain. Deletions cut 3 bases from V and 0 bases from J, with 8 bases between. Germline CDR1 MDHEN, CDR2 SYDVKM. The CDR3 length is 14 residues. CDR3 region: CASSLTEMNTEAFF. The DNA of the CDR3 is TGTGCCAGCAGTTTGACGGAGATGAACACTGAAGCTTTCTTT.

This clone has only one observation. For the CDR3, the DNA is TGTGCCAGCACTGGACAGGGCTGGGGCTACACCTTC. Its translation: CASTGQGWGYTF. V and J are TRBV6-5 and TRBJ1-2; 8 nucleotides match TRBD1. The CDR3 runs to 12 residues. Germline assignment: CDR1 MNHEY and CDR2 SVGAGI. V lost 7 bases, J lost 8 bases, and 6 bases stayed unmatched.

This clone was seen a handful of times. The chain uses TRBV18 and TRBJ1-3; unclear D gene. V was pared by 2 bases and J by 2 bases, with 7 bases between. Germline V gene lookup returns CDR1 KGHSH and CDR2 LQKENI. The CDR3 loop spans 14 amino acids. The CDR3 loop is CASSPRRAGNTIYF. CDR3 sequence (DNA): TGTGCCAGCTCACCAAGGAGAGCTGGAAACACCATATATTTT.

The CDR3 DNA reads as TGTGCCAGCAGCAAAGTAAGCCAGGATAGAAACACCATATATTTT. This codes for CASSKVSQDRNTIYF. V and J are TRBV21-1 and TRBJ1-3; the table calls TRBD1, which could not be checked here. TRBV21-1 is described as a pseudogene. The CDR3 is 15 amino acids.

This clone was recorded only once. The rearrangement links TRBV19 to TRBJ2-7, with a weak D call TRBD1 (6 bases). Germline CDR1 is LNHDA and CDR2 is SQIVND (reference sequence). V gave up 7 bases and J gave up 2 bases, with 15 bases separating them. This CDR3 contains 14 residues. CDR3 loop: CASKTLDRPYEQYF. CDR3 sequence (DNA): TGTGCCAGTAAGACCCTGGACAGACCCTACGAGCAGTACTTC.

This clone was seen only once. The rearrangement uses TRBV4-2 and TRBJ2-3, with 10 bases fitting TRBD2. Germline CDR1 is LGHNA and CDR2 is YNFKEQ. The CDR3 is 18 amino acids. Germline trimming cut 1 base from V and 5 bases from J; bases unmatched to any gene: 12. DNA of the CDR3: TGTGCCAGCAGCCAAGGACTAGCGGGTAATCCAGGGAGAGATACGCAGTATTTT. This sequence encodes CASSQGLAGNPGRDTQYF.

CDR3 region: CASSEVGQAQPQHF. CDR3 nucleotides: TGTGCCAGCAGTGAAGTTGGGCAGGCTCAGCCCCAGCATTTT. The rearrangement joins TRBV25-1 to TRBJ1-5; no firm D call. Trimming took off 2 bases at V and 6 bases at J, with 11 bases between the two ends. CDR1 MGHDK and CDR2 SYGVNS come from the germline V gene. This CDR3 has 14 amino acids. Together with reference TRBV25-1 and TRBJ1-5, the CDR3 gives the full variable domain: EADIYQTPRYLVIGTGKKITLECSQTMGHDKMYWYQQDPGMELHLIHYSYGVNSTEKGDLSSESTVSRIRTEHFPLTLESARPSHTSQYLCASSEVGQAQPQHFGDGTRLSIL.

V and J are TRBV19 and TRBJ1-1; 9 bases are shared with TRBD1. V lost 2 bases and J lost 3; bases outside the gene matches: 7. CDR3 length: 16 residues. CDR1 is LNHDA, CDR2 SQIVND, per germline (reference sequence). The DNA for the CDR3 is TGTGCCAGTAGTATACCCTTCAACAGGGGGCACACTGAAGCTTTCTTT. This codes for CASSIPFNRGHTEAFF.

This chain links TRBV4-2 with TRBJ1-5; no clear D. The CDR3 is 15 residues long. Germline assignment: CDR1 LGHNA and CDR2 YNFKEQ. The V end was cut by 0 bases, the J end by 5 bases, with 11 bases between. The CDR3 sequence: CASSQDDNYHQPQHF. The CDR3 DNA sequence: TGTGCCAGCAGCCAAGATGACAATTACCATCAGCCCCAGCATTTT.

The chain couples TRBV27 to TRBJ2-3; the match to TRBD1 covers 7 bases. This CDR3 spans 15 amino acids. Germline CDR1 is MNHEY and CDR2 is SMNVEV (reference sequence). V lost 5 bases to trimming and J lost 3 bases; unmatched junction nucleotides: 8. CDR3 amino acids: CASSLRQGDTDTQYF. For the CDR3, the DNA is TGTGCCAGCAGTCTACGACAGGGCGATACAGATACGCAGTATTTT.

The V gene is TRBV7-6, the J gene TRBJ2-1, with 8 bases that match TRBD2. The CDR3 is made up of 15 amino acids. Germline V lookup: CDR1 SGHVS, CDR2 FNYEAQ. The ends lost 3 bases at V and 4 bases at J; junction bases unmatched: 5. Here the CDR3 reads CASSFGGARYNEQFF. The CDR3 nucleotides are TGTGCCAGCAGCTTCGGGGGGGCCCGGTACAATGAGCAGTTCTTC.

The CDR3 here is CASSLLVTLSGELFF. CDR3 in DNA: TGTGCCAGCAGCTTACTAGTAACTCTATCGGGGGAGCTGTTTTTT. The chain carries TRBV7-9 and TRBJ2-2; the D is unclear. V shed 2 bases and J shed 8 bases, with 15 bases lying between them. The CDR3 is 15 residues long. The germline V gene encodes CDR1 SEHNR and CDR2 FQNEAQ (reference sequence).

As DNA, the CDR3 is TGTGCCAGCAGTCTGGGGGGAAACAGGGAGCTGTTTTTT. Translation gives CASSLGGNRELFF. The chain employs TRBV27 and TRBJ2-2, with D maybe TRBD2 (6 bases). Germline loops: CDR1 MNHEY, CDR2 SMNVEV (reference sequence). The CDR3 length is 13 residues. V was cut by 5 bases and J by 9 bases, with 13 bases left in between.

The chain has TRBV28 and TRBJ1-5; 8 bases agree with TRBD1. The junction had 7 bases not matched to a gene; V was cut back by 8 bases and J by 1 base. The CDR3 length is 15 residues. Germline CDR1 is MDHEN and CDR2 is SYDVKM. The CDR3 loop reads CASRRQGASNQPQHF. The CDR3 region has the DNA TGTGCCAGCCGGAGGCAGGGGGCAAGCAATCAGCCCCAGCATTTT.

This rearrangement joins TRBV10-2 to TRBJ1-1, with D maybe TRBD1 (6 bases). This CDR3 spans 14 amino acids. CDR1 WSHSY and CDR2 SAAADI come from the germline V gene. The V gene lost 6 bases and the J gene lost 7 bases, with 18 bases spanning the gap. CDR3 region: CASRQGLGGLEAFF. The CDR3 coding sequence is TGCGCCAGCAGGCAGGGACTCGGGGGGCTTGAAGCTTTCTTT.

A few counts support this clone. This CDR3 reads CASSQDRVPSYGYTF. The CDR3 DNA is TGTGCCAGCAGCCAAGATCGGGTGCCCAGCTATGGCTACACCTTC. The chain couples TRBV4-2 to TRBJ1-2, with no clear D. With 0 bases removed from V and 4 bases from J, the gap between germline ends came to 12 bases. The CDR3 runs 15 residues. In germline, CDR1 is LGHNA, CDR2 YNFKEQ.

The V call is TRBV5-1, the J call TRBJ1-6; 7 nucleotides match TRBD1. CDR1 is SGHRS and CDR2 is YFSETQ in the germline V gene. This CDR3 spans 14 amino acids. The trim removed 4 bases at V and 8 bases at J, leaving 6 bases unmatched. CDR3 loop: CASSAAGGYSPLHF. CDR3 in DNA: TGCGCCAGCAGCGCAGCAGGGGGTTATTCACCCCTCCACTTT.

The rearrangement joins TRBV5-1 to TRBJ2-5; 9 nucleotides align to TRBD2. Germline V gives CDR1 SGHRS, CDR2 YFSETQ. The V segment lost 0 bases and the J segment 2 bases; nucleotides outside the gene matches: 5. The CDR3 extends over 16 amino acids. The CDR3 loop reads CASSLGVAGGQETQYF. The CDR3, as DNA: TGCGCCAGCAGCTTGGGCGTGGCGGGAGGGCAAGAGACCCAGTACTTC.

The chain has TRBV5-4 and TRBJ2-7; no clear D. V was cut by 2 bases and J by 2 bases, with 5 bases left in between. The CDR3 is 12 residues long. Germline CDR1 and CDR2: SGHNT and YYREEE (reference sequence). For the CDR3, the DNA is TGTGCCAGCAGCTTTTATCCCTACGAGCAGTACTTC. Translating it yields CASSFYPYEQYF.